This TCR beta chain emerged from a study of blood T cell repertoires in COVID-19. Study-level background: Italy, Spain and the United States were the sources of the convalescent and acute COVID-19 samples. T cells, B-cell-depleted T cells, or PBMCs supplied cDNA or gDNA.

Per the original data handling: Amplified reference gene primers provided the basis for estimating nucleated cell counts. Repertoires were generated with immunoSEQ multiplex PCR, while TCRdb's copy carries only in-frame clones and drops some. V and J calls and clone size are copied from that table; D and trimming were computed from the DNA. The table has approximately 200,000 clones, approximately 90% seen once; the top ten hold 2% to 3%. CDR3 size: 16 residues. Trimming shortened V by 1 base and J by 4 bases, and 14 bases separated the two germline ends. CDR1 and CDR2 (germline): LNHDA, SQIVND (reference sequence).

V usage is TRBV19 and J usage is TRBJ1-5; D is unresolved. Specimen: peripheral blood. The source is a young man with COVID-19, enrolled during active disease. The CDR3 spells CASSIGFPSGNQPQHF. The CDR3 coding sequence is TGTGCCAGTAGTATAGGCTTCCCCTCCGGTAATCAGCCCCAGCATTTT.